This T cell receptor beta chain was recovered during a study of blood T cell repertoires in COVID-19. The overall study: Some COVID-19 samples were acute and others convalescent; all came from the United States, Italy and Spain. PBMCs, B-cell-depleted T cells, or T cells provided the cDNA or gDNA that made up the material.

In the original processing: Amplified reference gene primers provided the basis for estimating nucleated cell counts. Some clones are missing from TCRdb's copy, which holds only in-frame ones; the method was immunoSEQ multiplex PCR. V and J calls plus clone size are reproduced from that table; the DNA served to infer D and trimming. The data hold approximately 230,000 clones, with about 79% observed a single time. Turning to this clone: The junction and the germline gene differ at one end; a read error may be behind it.

The germline V gene encodes CDR1 SGHTA and CDR2 FQGTGA. This CDR3 contains 12 residues. This clonotype was obtained from a man older than 75 with acute or convalescent COVID-19. The chain combines TRBV7-3 with TRBJ1-1, with D tentatively TRBD1 (6 bases). The sample taken for sequencing was peripheral blood. In DNA form, the CDR3 reads TGTGCCAGCAGATACCGGGACACAGAAGCTTTCTTT. Protein product: CASRYRDTEAFF.